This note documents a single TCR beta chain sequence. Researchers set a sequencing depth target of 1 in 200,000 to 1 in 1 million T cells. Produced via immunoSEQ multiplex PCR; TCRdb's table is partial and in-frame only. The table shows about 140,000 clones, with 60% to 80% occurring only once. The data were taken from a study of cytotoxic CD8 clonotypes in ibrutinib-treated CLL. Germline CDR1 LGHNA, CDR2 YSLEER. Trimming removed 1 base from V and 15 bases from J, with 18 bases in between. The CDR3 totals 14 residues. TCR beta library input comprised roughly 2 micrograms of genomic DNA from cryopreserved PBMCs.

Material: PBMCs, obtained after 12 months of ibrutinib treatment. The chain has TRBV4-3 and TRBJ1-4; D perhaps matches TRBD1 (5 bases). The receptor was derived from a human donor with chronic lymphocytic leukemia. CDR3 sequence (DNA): TGCGCCAGCAGCCAAGTGACGCAGTCAGGGACTGTGTTTTTT. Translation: CASSQVTQSGTVFF.